Shown below are 9 T cell receptor beta chains from a single sample sequenced in a study of T-cell memory formation after mild COVID-19. TCRdb called the 5' RACE reads again in MiXCR, with one record for every CDR3 protein. The table shows about 180,000 distinct CDR3 sequences, with less than 20% occurring only once. Sequenced sample: PBMCs or a T cell subset sorted from them (not recorded which). Receptors originate from a man aged 18-30 years who had mild COVID-19 (a few samples of this study predate the infection). Cell type and time point are not known.

The chain combines TRBV7-2 with TRBJ1-2; D is uncertain. V was clipped by 10 bases and J by 5 bases, with 17 bases between them. Germline lookup yields CDR1 SGHTA and CDR2 FQGNSA. There are 13 residues in the CDR3. The CDR3 region is CATPDPGRYGYTF. The CDR3 bases are TGTGCCACCCCGGACCCAGGCCGGTATGGCTACACCTTC.

This clonotype has only a few counts. This chain uses TRBV4-3 with TRBJ2-1; D perhaps matches TRBD2 (5 bases). This CDR3 is built from 14 residues. V gave up 0 bases and J gave up 5 bases, with 8 bases separating them. CDR1 LGHNA and CDR2 YSLEER come from the germline V gene. This chain's CDR3 is CASSQDPGNNEQFF. As DNA, the CDR3 is TGCGCCAGCAGCCAAGATCCGGGAAACAATGAGCAGTTCTTC.

The chain carries TRBV7-2 and TRBJ2-1; D gene ambiguous. Trimming left V 6 bases short and J 4 bases short, with 10 bases between. The CDR3 consists of 13 residues. CDR1 and CDR2 (germline): SGHTA, FQGNSA. The CDR3 loop is CASRIIGYNEQFF. In nucleotides, the CDR3 is TGTGCCAGCAGAATAATCGGATACAATGAGCAGTTCTTC.

The chain links TRBV7-3 to TRBJ1-2; 9 nucleotides align to TRBD1. The CDR3 contains 15 residues. The germline CDR1 and CDR2 sequences are SGHTA and FQGTGA. With V trimmed by 3 bases and J by 1 base, 3 bases remained unmatched. In nucleotides, the CDR3 is TGTGCCAGCAGCTTGGGGACAGGGAATAACTATGGCTACACCTTC. Translation gives CASSLGTGNNYGYTF.

The genes are TRBV4-3 and TRBJ2-3, with D maybe TRBD1 (5 bases). The V and J ends lost 4 bases and 3 bases respectively, with 8 bases between them. Germline-derived CDR1 and CDR2 are LGHNA and YSLEER. This CDR3 region has 13 residues. As DNA, the CDR3 is TGCGCCAGCAGCCTCAGGGATACAGATACGCAGTATTTT. Translation gives CASSLRDTDTQYF.

The chain has TRBV7-2 and TRBJ1-2; the match to TRBD1 covers 7 bases. The CDR3 extends over 13 amino acids. Germline-derived CDR1 and CDR2 are SGHTA and FQGNSA. Losses at the gene ends were 2 bases for V and 10 bases for J; bases not matched to a gene: 7. CDR3 protein: CASSLSRDSTYTF. For the CDR3, the DNA is TGTGCCAGCAGCTTAAGCCGGGACAGCACCTACACCTTC.

The chain has TRBV30 and TRBJ2-3; 8 bases match TRBD2. CDR1 is GTSNPN and CDR2 is SVGIG in the germline V gene (reference sequence). The CDR3 spans 15 residues. V trimming: 2 bases; J trimming: 2 bases; junction bases outside the gene matches: 6. The CDR3 spells CAWSLRGADTDTQYF. The CDR3 DNA reads TGTGCCTGGAGTCTGCGGGGGGCCGACACAGATACGCAGTATTTT.

Only a few counts were recorded for this clonotype. The chain links TRBV7-2 to TRBJ2-1; D gene unclear. CDR1 SGHTA and CDR2 FQGNSA come from the germline V gene. CDR3 length: 14 residues. V lost 3 bases, J lost 6 bases, and 12 bases lay in between. As DNA, the CDR3 is TGTGCCAGCAGCTTGAGTGGTCTGATCAATGAGCAGTTCTTC. Residues: CASSLSGLINEQFF.

V is TRBV24-1 and J is TRBJ2-3, with TRBD2 as a possible D gene (5 bases). CDR3 length: 13 residues. Between the trimmed V and J ends, which lost 5 bases and 3 bases, there was a span of 8 bases. Germline-derived CDR1 and CDR2 are KGHDR and SFDVKD. The CDR3 nucleotides read TGTGCCACCAGTGGAGGAGGAACAGATACGCAGTATTTT. This encodes CATSGGGTDTQYF.